This T cell receptor beta chain was recovered during a study of CD8 T cells in Susac syndrome. Through negative isolation, CD4+ and CD8+ T cells were obtained, while TEMRA cells were enriched using FACS. Random-hexamer reverse transcription was applied to roughly 0.5 to 1 ug RNA. In TCRdb, the immunoSEQ multiplex PCR reads were re-called with MiXCR into one record per CDR3 protein. The table lists roughly 80,000 distinct CDR3 sequences, approximately 94% of them singletons. V lost 1 base and J lost 0, with 8 bases in between. CDR1 and CDR2 (germline): LNHNV, YYDKDF (reference sequence). The CDR3 is 15 residues long.

This sequence joins TRBV15 and TRBJ2-3; D unresolved. The sequencing sample was made of CD8+ T cells from PBMCs. This TCR was sampled from a human donor in good health. CDR3 nucleotides: TGTGCCACCAGCAGAGGGGCGGTGAGCACAGATACGCAGTATTTT. This translates into CATSRGAVSTDTQYF. Looking up the rest from reference TRBV15 and TRBJ2-3 gives the full variable domain: DAMVIQNPRYQVTQFGKPVTLSCSQTLNHNVMYWYQQKSSQAPKLLFHYYDKDFNNEADTPDNFQSRRPNTSFCFLDIRSPGLGDTAMYLCATSRGAVSTDTQYFGPGTRLTVL.